These 15 T cell receptor beta chains were all obtained from the same sample, sequenced in a study of shared clonotypes between healthy human individuals. CD8 cells regarded as naive lacked CD45RO, were positively chosen for CCR7, and omitted terminally differentiated effector memory CD45RA+ cells. Method: immunoSEQ multiplex PCR; TCRdb's copy keeps in-frame clones and lacks some. Among about 2.1 million clones listed, around 93% were seen once. The sequencing sample was made of naive CD8+ T cells from PBMCs. Receptor source: a man between 18 and 29 years old in good health. Some clones in this sample may be carry-over from other donors' samples.

The CDR3 loop reads CASSFVGTANTGELFF. CDR3 sequence (DNA): TGTGCCAGCAGTTTTGTAGGGACAGCAAACACCGGGGAGCTGTTTTTT. This chain uses TRBV27 with TRBJ2-2; 7 bases are shared with TRBD1. CDR1 is MNHEY and CDR2 is SMNVEV in the germline V gene (reference sequence). V was clipped by 3 bases and J by 2 bases; unmatched bases: 6. The CDR3 runs to 16 residues.

The chain is built from TRBV15 and TRBJ2-2; TRBD2 agrees at 14 bases. V trimming: 0 bases; J trimming: 6 bases; junction bases outside the gene matches: 6. This CDR3 spans 18 amino acids. Germline CDR1 and CDR2: LNHNV and YYDKDF (reference sequence). For the CDR3, the DNA is TGTGCCACCAGCAGAGATGGGTGGGGACTAGCGGGAGCCGGGGAGCTGTTTTTT. Protein: CATSRDGWGLAGAGELFF.

The chain couples TRBV6-5 to TRBJ1-1; 7 bases are a match to TRBD1. Germline V gene data show CDR1 as MNHEY and CDR2 as SVGAGI. The ends lost 3 bases at V and 6 bases at J; junction bases unmatched: 4. This CDR3 is built from 13 residues. DNA for the CDR3: TGTGCCAGCAGTTATCACCAGGGGGCTGAAGCTTTCTTT. Its protein is CASSYHQGAEAFF.

This rearrangement joins TRBV12-5 to TRBJ2-7; D perhaps matches TRBD1 (5 bases). The V gene lost 2 bases and the J gene lost 0 bases, with 11 bases spanning the gap. This CDR3 has 15 residues. The germline V gene has CDR1 LGHNT and CDR2 FRNRAP. The CDR3 protein is CASGLSLGASYEQYF. The CDR3 nucleotides are TGTGCTAGTGGTTTGAGCCTAGGGGCCTCCTACGAGCAGTACTTC.

J is TRBJ1-5 and V is TRBV30; D uncertain. The CDR3 length is 15 residues. Germline V gene lookup returns CDR1 GTSNPN and CDR2 SVGIG (reference sequence). V was trimmed by 0 bases and J by 0 bases, leaving 9 bases between them. CDR3 sequence (DNA): TGTGCCTGGAGTGTAGGCACCCTTAGCAATCAGCCCCAGCATTTT. It translates to CAWSVGTLSNQPQHF.

This clone has only one observation. The chain recombines TRBV18 with TRBJ2-7; D is perhaps TRBD1 (5 bases). The ends were cut back, 4 bases at V and 0 bases at J, with 22 bases in the middle. The V gene's germline CDR1 is KGHSH and CDR2 LQKENI. The CDR3 has 18 amino acids. The CDR3 DNA reads TGTGCCAGCTCACACTTAGGGGCCAGGTCTGAAGCCTCCTACGAGCAGTACTTC. The encoded protein is CASSHLGARSEASYEQYF.

CDR3 sequence (DNA): TGTGCCTGGAGTGTACGGCCAGGGATGAACACCGGGGAGCTGTTTTTT. As protein: CAWSVRPGMNTGELFF. This rearrangement joins TRBV30 to TRBJ2-2; D may be TRBD1 (5 bases). V shed 0 bases and J shed 1 base, with 12 bases lying between them. Germline CDR1 is GTSNPN and CDR2 is SVGIG (reference sequence). CDR3 length: 16 amino acids.

The CDR3: CAISKGTEAFF. The CDR3 DNA reads as TGTGCCATCTCGAAGGGCACTGAAGCTTTCTTT. The chain couples TRBV28 to TRBJ1-1; D unresolved. Germline V gene data show CDR1 as MDHEN and CDR2 as SYDVKM. Trimming stripped 10 bases from V and 4 bases from J, with 10 bases between. This CDR3 spans 11 amino acids.

This clone was found once. The chain employs TRBV27 and TRBJ2-7; D may be TRBD2 (6 bases). The germline V and J ends were trimmed by 5 bases and 4 bases, with 12 bases remaining between them. The CDR3 length is 13 residues. Germline CDR1 and CDR2: MNHEY and SMNVEV (reference sequence). The CDR3 DNA reads as TGTGCCAGCAGTACTCCACGGGGGTACGAGCAGTACTTC. Protein sequence: CASSTPRGYEQYF.

The chain has TRBV27 and TRBJ1-2; 8 bases map to TRBD1. J was trimmed by 3 bases and V by 7 bases; bases with no gene match: 16. This CDR3 comprises 17 residues. Germline values: CDR1 MNHEY, CDR2 SMNVEV (reference sequence). The CDR3: CASTPIGLTGADYGYTF. The DNA for the CDR3 is TGTGCCAGCACCCCCATTGGGCTGACAGGGGCGGACTATGGCTACACCTTC.

The V and J genes are TRBV27 and TRBJ2-7; 9 nucleotides match TRBD1. The CDR3 is made up of 17 amino acids. V shed 4 bases and J 1 base; nucleotides not matched to a gene: 11. CDR1 and CDR2 from the germline V gene are MNHEY and SMNVEV (reference sequence). CDR3 loop: CASSSLHRDRDSYEQYF. DNA for the CDR3: TGTGCCAGCAGTTCGTTACACCGGGACAGGGATTCCTACGAGCAGTACTTC.

The V gene is TRBV4-1, the J gene TRBJ2-1, with a weak D call TRBD2 (5 bases). Trimming took 0 bases from V and 10 from J, leaving 16 bases between them. This CDR3 is built from 15 residues. Looked up from germline, CDR1 is MGHRA and CDR2 is YSYEKL. The CDR3 bases are TGCGCCAGCAGCCAAGATCGAGCTAACCCGGGGGAGCAGTTCTTC. Its translation: CASSQDRANPGEQFF.

The rearrangement joins TRBV27 to TRBJ2-7; maybe TRBD2 (6 bases). This CDR3 spans 16 amino acids. The germline V gene encodes CDR1 MNHEY and CDR2 SMNVEV (reference sequence). V was clipped by 5 bases and J by 0 bases, with 17 bases between them. The chain's CDR3 is CASSPIAGDFSYEQYF. Here the CDR3 DNA reads TGTGCCAGCAGTCCGATCGCCGGGGACTTCTCCTACGAGCAGTACTTC.

J is TRBJ2-3 and V is TRBV7-7; tentative D call: TRBD2 (5 bases). The CDR3 is 14 amino acids. Trimming cost V 5 bases and J 3 bases, with 12 bases left between them. Looked up from germline, CDR1 is SSHAT and CDR2 is FNYEAQ (reference sequence). The CDR3 DNA is TGTGCCAGCAGCGCCGATGGCGGGACAGATACGCAGTATTTT. The encoded protein is CASSADGGTDTQYF.

V is TRBV29-1 and J is TRBJ1-2, with D hard to call. Germline assignment: CDR1 SQVTM and CDR2 ANQGSEA. CDR3 length: 12 amino acids. Trimming took 4 bases from V and 6 from J, leaving 12 bases between them. In DNA form, the CDR3 reads TGCAGCGTTGGTCCTCGATCGGATGGCTACACCTTC. This translates into CSVGPRSDGYTF.